The rows below give T cell receptor beta chains drawn from one sample of a study of blood T cell repertoires in COVID-19. TCRdb keeps only in-frame clones here, not all; method: immunoSEQ multiplex PCR. The sample has some 120,000 clones, 82% seen once. The sequenced sample consisted of peripheral blood. The receptors stem from a man between 65 and 80 years old with acute or convalescent COVID-19. CDR3s include the opening cysteine and the closing phenylalanine or tryptophan. D genes are given only for firm matches. The size entry is marked missing in some rows and otherwise reads once, few, many or a size class.

J gene | clone size | V gene | D gene | CDR3 DNA | CDR3 protein
TRBJ2-2 | - | TRBV3-1/TRBV3-2 | - | TGTGCCAGCAGAGGGGCTTCCACCGGGGAGCTGTTTTTT | CASRGASTGELFF
TRBJ1-1 | - | TRBV19 | - | TGTGCCAGTAGTATCTCAGGGGACACTGAAGCTTTCTTT | CASSISGDTEAFF
TRBJ1-3 | - | TRBV7-8 | - | TGTGCCAGCAGTAATTACAGGAGCTCTGGAAACACCATATATTTT | CASSNYRSSGNTIYF
TRBJ2-1 | - | TRBV28 | - | TGTGCCAGCAGTTTTGGGCCTAAGCAGTTCTTC | CASSFGPKQFF
TRBJ1-6 | - | TRBV10-1 | - | TGCGCCAGCAGCGAAGGGGGAAAGGTTTCACCCCTCCACTTT | CASSEGGKVSPLHF
TRBJ1-1 | - | TRBV28 | - | TGTGCCAGCAGTTTACAGGTGAAAGAAGCTTTCTTT | CASSLQVKEAFF
TRBJ2-2 | - | TRBV5-1 | - | TGCGCCAGCAGCTTGGACGGGGGTCAGCCGAACACCGGGGAGCTGTTTTTT | CASSLDGGQPNTGELFF
TRBJ1-5 | - | TRBV6-5 | TRBD1 | TGTGCCAGCAAAGGACAGGGGTACAATCAGCCCCAGCATTTT | CASKGQGYNQPQHF
TRBJ2-1 | - | TRBV24-1 | TRBD2 | TGTGCCACCGGACGCGGGACTAGCGGGATGAATGAGCAGTTCTTC | CATGRGTSGMNEQFF
TRBJ1-1 | - | TRBV9 | - | TGTGCCAGCAGCGTCAGCGGGACGAACACTGAAGCTTTCTTT | CASSVSGTNTEAFF
TRBJ2-1 | - | TRBV6-6 | - | TGTGCCAGCAGTTACTCTACGGGATCTCACAACAATGAGCAGTTCTTC | CASSYSTGSHNNEQFF
TRBJ2-1 | - | TRBV28 | - | TGTGCCAGCAGTTTATCCGACAGGTTCCCCTTCTTC | CASSLSDRFPFF
TRBJ1-1 | few | TRBV9 | - | TGTGCCAGCAGCGTAGGAGGAGTAGGGAACACTGAAGCTTTCTTT | CASSVGGVGNTEAFF
TRBJ1-6 | - | TRBV30 | TRBD1 | TGTGCCCGCGGGACAGCGAACACTTTGGATAATTCACCCCTCCACTTT | CARGTANTLDNSPLHF
TRBJ1-2 | - | TRBV6-6 | TRBD1 | TGTGCCAGCAGAGACGGGACAGGAAGAGCTAACTATGGCTACACCTTC | CASRDGTGRANYGYTF
TRBJ1-6 | few | TRBV5-1 | - | TGCGCCAGCAGCTTGGGAGGCAGCTCCTATAATTCACCCCTCCACTTT | CASSLGGSSYNSPLHF
TRBJ1-4 | few | TRBV10-2 | - | TGCGCCAGCAGCGACCCGGGTGAAAAACTGTTTTTT | CASSDPGEKLFF
TRBJ2-1 | - | TRBV7-3 | TRBD1 | TGTGCCAGCAGCTTACAAGCCGGGACAGGGTCGTACAATGAGCAGTTCTTC | CASSLQAGTGSYNEQFF
TRBJ1-1 | - | TRBV5-1 | - | TGCGCCAGCAGCTTGGGGGGCCCTGGGACTGAAGCTTTCTTT | CASSLGGPGTEAFF
TRBJ1-1 | - | TRBV30 | - | TGTGCCTGGAGTGGACAGATGAACACTGAAGCTTTCTTT | CAWSGQMNTEAFF
TRBJ2-3 | few | TRBV5-1 | TRBD2 | TGCGCCAGCAGCTGGGGGAGGGGCGTCAGGGATACGCAGTATTTT | CASSWGRGVRDTQYF
TRBJ1-5 | once | TRBV6-5 | - | TGTGCCAGCAGCGTCAGGGAAAGCAATCAGCCCCAGCATTTT | CASSVRESNQPQHF
TRBJ2-1 | - | TRBV29-1 | TRBD1 | TGCAGCGTTCGACAGGGGGCCTATGAGCAGTTCTTC | CSVRQGAYEQFF